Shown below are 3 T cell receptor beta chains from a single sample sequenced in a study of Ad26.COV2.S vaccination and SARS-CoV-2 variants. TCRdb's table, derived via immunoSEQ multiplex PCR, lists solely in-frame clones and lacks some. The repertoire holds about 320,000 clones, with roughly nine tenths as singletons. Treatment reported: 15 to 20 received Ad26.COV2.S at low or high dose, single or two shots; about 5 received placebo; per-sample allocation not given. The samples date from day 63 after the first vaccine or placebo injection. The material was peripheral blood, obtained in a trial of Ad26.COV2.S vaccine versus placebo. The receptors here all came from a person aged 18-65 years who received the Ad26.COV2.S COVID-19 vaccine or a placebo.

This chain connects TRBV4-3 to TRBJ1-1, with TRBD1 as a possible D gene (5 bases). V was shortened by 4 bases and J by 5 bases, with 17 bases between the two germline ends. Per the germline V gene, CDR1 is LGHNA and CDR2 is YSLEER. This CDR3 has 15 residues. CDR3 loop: CASSRGLSVGTEAFF. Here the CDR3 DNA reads TGCGCCAGCAGCCGGGGGTTATCGGTAGGGACTGAAGCTTTCTTT.

CDR3 DNA sequence: TGTGCCAGCAGTCCACCGGGGTGGAATTCACCCCTCCACTTT. Its translation: CASSPPGWNSPLHF. The V and J genes are TRBV7-9 and TRBJ1-6; D remains unclear. V gave up 6 bases and J gave up 7 bases, with 13 bases separating them. There are 14 residues in the CDR3. The germline CDR1 and CDR2 sequences are SEHNR and FQNEAQ (reference sequence).

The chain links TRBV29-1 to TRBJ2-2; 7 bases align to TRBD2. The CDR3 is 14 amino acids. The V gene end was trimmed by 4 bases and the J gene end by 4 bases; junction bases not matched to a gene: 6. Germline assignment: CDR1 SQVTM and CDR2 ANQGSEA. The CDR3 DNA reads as TGCAGCGTTGTTCAGCGGGGAGTCACCGGGGAGCTGTTTTTT. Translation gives CSVVQRGVTGELFF.